This record looks at one T cell receptor beta chain sequence and its context. What it binds is not known. These data come from a study of glioma-infiltrating T cells. The iRepertoire nested amplicon-rescue multiplex PCR amplified TCR alpha and beta CDR3s from RNA. One-step reverse transcription and amplification started from approximately 100-400 ng of tissue mRNA or PBMC total RNA. Each CDR3 protein is one row after TCRdb ran MiXCR on the multiplex PCR reads. The table lists about 210,000 distinct CDR3 sequences, 25% to 35% of them singletons. Overall study results and limits: Tissue and blood shared very few CDR3 sequences. Gliomas, especially low-grade, showed above-expected tissue-blood divergence; non-neoplastic patients showed below.

V was clipped by 5 bases and J by 4 bases; unmatched bases: 10. This CDR3 spans 16 amino acids. Germline loops: CDR1 SGHVS, CDR2 FQNEAQ. Sequencing was done on a sample of glioma tissue, nonneoplastic brain tissue, or PBMCs (not recorded which). The rearrangement joins TRBV7-8 to TRBJ1-5, with 8 positions matching TRBD1. The clonotype originates from a human donor with low-grade glioma or glioblastoma, undergoing nonglioma brain surgery, or in good health (not recorded which). DNA of the CDR3: TGTGCCAGCAGCCGGAGCGGGACAGGACGAAATCAGCCCCAGCATTTT. This sequence encodes CASSRSGTGRNQPQHF.